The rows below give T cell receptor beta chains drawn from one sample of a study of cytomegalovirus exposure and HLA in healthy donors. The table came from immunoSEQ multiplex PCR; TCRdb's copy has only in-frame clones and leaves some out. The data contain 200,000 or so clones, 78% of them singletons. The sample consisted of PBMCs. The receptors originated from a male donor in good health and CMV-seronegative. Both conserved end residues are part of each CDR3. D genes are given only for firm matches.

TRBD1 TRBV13 CASSYPGQNEQYF
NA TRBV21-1 CAWTSIQETQYF
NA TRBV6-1 CASSESLEFTEAFF
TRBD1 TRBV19 CASSIGRGLTEAFF
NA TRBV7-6 CASSRGGSNQPQHF
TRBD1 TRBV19 CASSSGQGYEQYF
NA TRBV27 CASSLSVGADTQYF
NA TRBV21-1 CASSARDRPYEQYF
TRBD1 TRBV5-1 CASSRGQLDEKLFF
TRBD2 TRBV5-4 CASSSPIAGGGVQYF
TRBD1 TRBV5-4 CASSFTGTAYEQYF